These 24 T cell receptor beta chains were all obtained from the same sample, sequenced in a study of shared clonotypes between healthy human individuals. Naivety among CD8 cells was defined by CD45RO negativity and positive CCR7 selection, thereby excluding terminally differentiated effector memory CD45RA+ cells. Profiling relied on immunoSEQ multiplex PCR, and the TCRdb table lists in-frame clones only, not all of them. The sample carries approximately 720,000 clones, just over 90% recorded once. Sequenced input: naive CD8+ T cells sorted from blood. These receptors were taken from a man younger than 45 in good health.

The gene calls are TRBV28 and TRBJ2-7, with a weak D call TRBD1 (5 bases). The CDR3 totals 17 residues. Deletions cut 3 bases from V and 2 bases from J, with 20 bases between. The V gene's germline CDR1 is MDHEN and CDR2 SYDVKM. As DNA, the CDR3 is TGTGCCAGCAGTTTTCCCAGGGTCGAGGCCGGTACCTACGAGCAGTACTTC. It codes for CASSFPRVEAGTYEQYF.

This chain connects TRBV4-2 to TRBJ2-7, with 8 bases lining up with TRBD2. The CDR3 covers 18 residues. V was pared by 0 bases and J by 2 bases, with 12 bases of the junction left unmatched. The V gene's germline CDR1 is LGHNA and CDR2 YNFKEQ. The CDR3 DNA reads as TGTGCCAGCAGCCAAGAGGCCCTTGGACTAGCCGCGGCCTACGAGCAGTACTTC. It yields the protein CASSQEALGLAAAYEQYF.

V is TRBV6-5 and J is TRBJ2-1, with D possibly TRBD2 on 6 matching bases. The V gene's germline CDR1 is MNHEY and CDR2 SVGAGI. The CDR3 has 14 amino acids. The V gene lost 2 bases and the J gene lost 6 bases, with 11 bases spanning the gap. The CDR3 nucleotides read TGTGCCAGCAGTTACCCGGGACTTCCCAATGAGCAGTTCTTC. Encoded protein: CASSYPGLPNEQFF.

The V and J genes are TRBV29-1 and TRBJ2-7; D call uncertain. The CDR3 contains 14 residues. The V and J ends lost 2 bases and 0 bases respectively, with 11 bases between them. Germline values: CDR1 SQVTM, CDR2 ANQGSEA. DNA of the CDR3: TGCAGCGTTGAAAATCGGGCCCCCTCCTACGAGCAGTACTTC. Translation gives CSVENRAPSYEQYF.

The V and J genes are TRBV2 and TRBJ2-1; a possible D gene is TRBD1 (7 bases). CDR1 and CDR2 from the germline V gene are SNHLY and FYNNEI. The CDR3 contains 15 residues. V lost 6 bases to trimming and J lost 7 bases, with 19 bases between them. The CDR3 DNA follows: TGTGCCAGCAGCCTGGGACAGCTCGCGGGGAATGAGCAGTTCTTC. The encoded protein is CASSLGQLAGNEQFF.

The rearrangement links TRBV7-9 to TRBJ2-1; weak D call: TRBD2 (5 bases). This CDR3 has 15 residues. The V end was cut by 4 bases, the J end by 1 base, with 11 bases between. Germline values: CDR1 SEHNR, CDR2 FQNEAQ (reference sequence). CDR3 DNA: TGTGCCAGCAGCTCGCGGACTTATTCCTACAATGAGCAGTTCTTC. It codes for CASSSRTYSYNEQFF.

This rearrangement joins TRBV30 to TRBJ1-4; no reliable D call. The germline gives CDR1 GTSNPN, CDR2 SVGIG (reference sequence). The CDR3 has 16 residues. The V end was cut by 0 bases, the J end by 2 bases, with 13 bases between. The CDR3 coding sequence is TGTGCCTGGAGTGTACATTTGGGGAAGACTAATGAAAAACTGTTTTTT. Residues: CAWSVHLGKTNEKLFF. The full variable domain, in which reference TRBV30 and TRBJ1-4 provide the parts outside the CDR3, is SQTIHQWPATLVQPVGSPLSLECTVEGTSNPNLYWYRQAAGRGLQLLFYSVGIGQISSEVPQNLSASRPQDRQFILSSKKLLLSDSGFYLCAWSVHLGKTNEKLFFGSGTQLSVL.

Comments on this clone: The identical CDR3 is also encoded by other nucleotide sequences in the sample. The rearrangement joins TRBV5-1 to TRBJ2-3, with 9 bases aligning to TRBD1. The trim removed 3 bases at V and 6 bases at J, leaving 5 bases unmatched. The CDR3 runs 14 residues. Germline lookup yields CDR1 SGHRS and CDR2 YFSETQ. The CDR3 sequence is CASSSGQGKDTQYF. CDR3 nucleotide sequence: TGCGCCAGCAGCTCAGGACAGGGGAAGGATACGCAGTATTTT.

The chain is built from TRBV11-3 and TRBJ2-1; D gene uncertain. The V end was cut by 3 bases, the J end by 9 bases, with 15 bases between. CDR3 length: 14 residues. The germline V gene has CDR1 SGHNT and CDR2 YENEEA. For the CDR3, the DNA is TGTGCCAGCAGCTTGGTCCGACCCCCTAGTGAGCAGTTCTTC. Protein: CASSLVRPPSEQFF.

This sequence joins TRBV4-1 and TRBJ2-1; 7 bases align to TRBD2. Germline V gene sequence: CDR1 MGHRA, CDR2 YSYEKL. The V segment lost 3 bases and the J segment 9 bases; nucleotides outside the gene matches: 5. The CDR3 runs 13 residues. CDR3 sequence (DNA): TGCGCCAGCAGCCACTCTAGCGGACGTGAGCAGTTCTTC. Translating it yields CASSHSSGREQFF.

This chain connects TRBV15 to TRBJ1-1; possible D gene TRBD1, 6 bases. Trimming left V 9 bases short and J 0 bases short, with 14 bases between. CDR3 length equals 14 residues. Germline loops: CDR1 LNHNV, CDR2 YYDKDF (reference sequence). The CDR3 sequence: CATNSHRVNTEAFF. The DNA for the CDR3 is TGTGCCACTAACAGTCACAGGGTGAACACTGAAGCTTTCTTT. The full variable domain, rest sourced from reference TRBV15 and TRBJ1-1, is DAMVIQNPRYQVTQFGKPVTLSCSQTLNHNVMYWYQQKSSQAPKLLFHYYDKDFNNEADTPDNFQSRRPNTSFCFLDIRSPGLGDTAMYLCATNSHRVNTEAFFGQGTRLTVV.

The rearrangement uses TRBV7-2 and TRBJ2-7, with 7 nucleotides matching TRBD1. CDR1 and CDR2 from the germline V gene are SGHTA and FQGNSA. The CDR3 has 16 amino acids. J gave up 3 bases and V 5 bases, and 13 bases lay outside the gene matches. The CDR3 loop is CASSQTRGQYSYEQYF. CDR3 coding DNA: TGTGCCAGCAGCCAAACTAGGGGACAGTATAGCTACGAGCAGTACTTC. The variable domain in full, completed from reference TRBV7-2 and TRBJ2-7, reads GAGVSQSPSNKVTEKGKDVELRCDPISGHTALYWYRQSLGQGLEFLIYFQGNSAPDKSGLPSDRFSAERTGGSVSTLTIQRTQQEDSAVYLCASSQTRGQYSYEQYFGPGTRLTVT.

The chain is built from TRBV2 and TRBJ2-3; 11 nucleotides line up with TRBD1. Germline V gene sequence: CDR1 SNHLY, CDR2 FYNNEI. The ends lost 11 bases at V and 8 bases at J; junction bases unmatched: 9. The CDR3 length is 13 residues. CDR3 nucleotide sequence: TGTGCCCTTAGGGACAGGGGGTCGGGTACGCAGTATTTT. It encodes CALRDRGSGTQYF.

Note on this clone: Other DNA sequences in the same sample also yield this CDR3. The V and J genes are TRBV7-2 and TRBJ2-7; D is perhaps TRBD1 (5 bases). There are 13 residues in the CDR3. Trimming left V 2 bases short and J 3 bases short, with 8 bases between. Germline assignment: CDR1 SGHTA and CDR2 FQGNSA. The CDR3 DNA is TGTGCCAGCAGCTTAAGACAGCACTACGAGCAGTACTTC. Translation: CASSLRQHYEQYF.

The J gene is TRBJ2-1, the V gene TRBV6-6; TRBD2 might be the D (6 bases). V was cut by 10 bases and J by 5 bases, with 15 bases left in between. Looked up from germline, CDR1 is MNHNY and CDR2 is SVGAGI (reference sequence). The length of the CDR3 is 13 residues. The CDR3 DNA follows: TGTGCCACCTCGGACTACCTTAACAATGAGCAGTTCTTC. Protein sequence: CATSDYLNNEQFF.

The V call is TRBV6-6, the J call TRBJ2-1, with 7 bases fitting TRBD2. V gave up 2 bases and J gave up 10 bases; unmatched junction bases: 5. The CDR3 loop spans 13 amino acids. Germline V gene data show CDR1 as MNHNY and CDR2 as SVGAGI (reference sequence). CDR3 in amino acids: CASSYGRGGEQFF. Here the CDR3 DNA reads TGTGCCAGCAGTTACGGGCGCGGGGGAGAGCAGTTCTTC.

Here the CDR3 reads CASSLDRASGRAGLGQFF. Here the CDR3 DNA reads TGTGCCAGCAGCTTAGATAGGGCTAGCGGGAGGGCCGGTTTGGGGCAGTTCTTC. V and J are TRBV11-2 and TRBJ2-1; 12 bases line up with TRBD2. From germline, CDR1 is SGHAT and CDR2 FQNNGV. This CDR3 is 18 amino acids long. V lost 0 bases, J lost 12 bases, and 15 bases stayed unmatched. Together with reference TRBV11-2 and TRBJ2-1, the CDR3 gives the full variable domain: EAGVAQSPRYKIIEKRQSVAFWCNPISGHATLYWYQQILGQGPKLLIQFQNNGVVDDSQLPKDRFSAERLKGVDSTLKIQPAKLEDSAVYLCASSLDRASGRAGLGQFFGPGTRLTVL.

The DNA of the CDR3 is TGTGCCAGCAGTCCCCTAGCGGGAGTACTCTACGAGCAGTACTTC. Protein: CASSPLAGVLYEQYF. The rearrangement links TRBV11-3 to TRBJ2-7; 10 bases fit TRBD2. Germline assignment: CDR1 SGHNT and CDR2 YENEEA. This CDR3 is built from 15 residues. The V and J ends lost 6 bases and 3 bases, in that order; junction bases with no gene match: 8. The full variable domain, its missing parts supplied by reference TRBV11-3 and TRBJ2-7, is EAGVVQSPRYKIIEKKQPVAFWCNPISGHNTLYWYLQNLGQGPELLIRYENEEAVDDSQLPKDRFSAERLKGVDSTLKIQPAELGDSAVYLCASSPLAGVLYEQYFGPGTRLTVT.

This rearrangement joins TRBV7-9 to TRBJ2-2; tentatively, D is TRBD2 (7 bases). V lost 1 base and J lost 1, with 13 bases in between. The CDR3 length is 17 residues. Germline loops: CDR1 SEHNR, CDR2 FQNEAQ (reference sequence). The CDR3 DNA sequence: TGTGCCAGCAGCTTAGATCGGGGGGCCAGGAACACCGGGGAGCTGTTTTTT. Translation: CASSLDRGARNTGELFF.

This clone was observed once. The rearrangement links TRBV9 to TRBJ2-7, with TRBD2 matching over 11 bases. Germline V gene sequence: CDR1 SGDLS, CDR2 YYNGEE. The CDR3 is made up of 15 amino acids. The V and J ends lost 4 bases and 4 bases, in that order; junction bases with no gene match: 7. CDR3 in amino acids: CASSPTTSGGYEQYF. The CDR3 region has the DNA TGTGCCAGCAGCCCTACAACTAGCGGGGGTTACGAGCAGTACTTC.

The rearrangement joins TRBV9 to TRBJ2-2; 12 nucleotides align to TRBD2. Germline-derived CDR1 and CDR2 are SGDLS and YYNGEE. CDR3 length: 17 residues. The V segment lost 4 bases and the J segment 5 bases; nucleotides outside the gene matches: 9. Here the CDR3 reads CASSPGLAGKGTGELFF. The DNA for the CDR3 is TGTGCCAGCAGCCCAGGACTAGCGGGAAAGGGAACCGGGGAGCTGTTTTTT.

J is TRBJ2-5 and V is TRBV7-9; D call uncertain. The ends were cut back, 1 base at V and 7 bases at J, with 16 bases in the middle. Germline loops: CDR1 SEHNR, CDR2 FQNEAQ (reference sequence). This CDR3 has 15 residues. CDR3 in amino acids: CASSLVVGRNGTQYF. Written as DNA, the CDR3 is TGTGCCAGCAGCTTAGTCGTGGGCAGGAATGGGACCCAGTACTTC. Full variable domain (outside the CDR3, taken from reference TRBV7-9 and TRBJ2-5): DTGVSQNPRHKITKRGQNVTFRCDPISEHNRLYWYRQTLGQGPEFLTYFQNEAQLEKSRLLSDRFSAERPKGSFSTLEIQRTEQGDSAMYLCASSLVVGRNGTQYFGPGTRLLVL.

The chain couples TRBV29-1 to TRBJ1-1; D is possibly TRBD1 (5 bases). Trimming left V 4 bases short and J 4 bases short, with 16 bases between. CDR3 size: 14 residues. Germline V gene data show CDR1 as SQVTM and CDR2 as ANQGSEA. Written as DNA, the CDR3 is TGCAGCGTTGGATCCTTGGGGGGGGGCACTGAAGCTTTCTTT. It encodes CSVGSLGGGTEAFF.

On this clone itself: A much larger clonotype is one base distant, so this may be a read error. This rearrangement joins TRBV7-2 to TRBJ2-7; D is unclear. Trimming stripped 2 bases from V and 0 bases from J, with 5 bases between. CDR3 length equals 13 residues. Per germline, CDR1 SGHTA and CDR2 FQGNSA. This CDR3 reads CASSLPSSYEQYF. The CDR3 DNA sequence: TGTGCCAGCAGCTTACCTAGCTCCTACGAGCAGTACTTC. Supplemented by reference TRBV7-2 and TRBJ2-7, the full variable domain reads GAGVSQSPSNKVTEKGKDVELRCDPISGHTALYWYRQSLGQGLEFLIYFQGNSAPDKSGLPSDRFSAERTGGSVSTLTIQRTQQEDSAVYLCASSLPSSYEQYFGPGTRLTVT.